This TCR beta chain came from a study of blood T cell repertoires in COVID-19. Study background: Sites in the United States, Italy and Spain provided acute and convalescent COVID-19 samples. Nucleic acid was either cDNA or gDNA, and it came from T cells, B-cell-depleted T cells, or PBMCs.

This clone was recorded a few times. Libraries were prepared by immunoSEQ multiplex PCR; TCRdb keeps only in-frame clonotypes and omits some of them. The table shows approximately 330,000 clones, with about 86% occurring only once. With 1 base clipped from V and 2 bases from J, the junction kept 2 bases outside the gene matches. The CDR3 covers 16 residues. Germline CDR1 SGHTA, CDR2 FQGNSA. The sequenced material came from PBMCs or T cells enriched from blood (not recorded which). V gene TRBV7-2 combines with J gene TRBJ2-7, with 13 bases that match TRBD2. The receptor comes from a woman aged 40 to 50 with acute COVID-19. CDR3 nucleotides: TGTGCCAGCAGCTTAGACGGGACTAGCGGGACCTACGAGCAGTACTTC. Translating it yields CASSLDGTSGTYEQYF.